The source of this TCR beta chain is a study of beta chain features in type 1 diabetes. Study-wide results and caveats: The naive, central memory and Treg TCRB repertoires of patients appeared to be more similar to one another than those of healthy donors. Fewer junction insertions and more nucleotide deletions appeared in type 1 diabetes patients.

Every donor provided one heparinised blood draw, which averaged around 120 mL. Trimming shortened V by 5 bases and J by 2 bases, and 20 bases separated the two germline ends. Germline V lookup: CDR1 LNHDA, CDR2 SQIVND (reference sequence). The CDR3 is 17 amino acids. Expressed TCRB transcripts were sequenced after all isolated RNA was converted to cDNA. Measured with immunoSEQ multiplex PCR; TCRdb has only the in-frame clones, and not every one. This sample has fewer than 650,000 clones, with 15% to 17% found just once. This clone was observed once. What it binds is unknown. The sequence derives from a young man in good health. The rearrangement joins TRBV19 to TRBJ2-3; D is perhaps TRBD2 (5 bases). Input material: naive CD4+ T cells from blood. The CDR3 region is CASSASSDSGLTDTQYF. In DNA form, the CDR3 reads TGTGCCAGTAGTGCATCGTCGGACTCCGGACTCACAGATACGCAGTATTTT.